The present entry profiles one T cell receptor (beta chain) with its context. Antigen unknown. The use of a sample-barcoded 5' primer and a J-beta primer mix characterized a second PCR of roughly 6 to 11 cycles. TCRdb recomputed calls from the 5' RACE reads with MiXCR, one row per CDR3 protein. The sample includes about 680,000 distinct CDR3 sequences, approximately 50% seen only once; the top ten take around a third. Germline CDR1 MNHEY, CDR2 SVGEGT. The CDR3 is 16 amino acids. Unmatched junction bases numbered 4, after V lost 2 bases and J lost 0 bases. The data stem from a study of blood T cells in healthy people across ages. Study observations and caveats: Without sorted subsets, naive and antigen-experienced compartments could not be conclusively compared. Fewer expanded clones and more diversity marked long-lived versus aged donors.

The rearrangement links TRBV6-2 or TRBV6-3 to TRBJ2-4, with 7 nucleotides matching TRBD2. This TCR came from an older woman in good health. Material for sequencing was blood. As DNA, the CDR3 is TGTGCCAGCAGTTACGTGGTAGCGGGAGCCAAAAACATTCAGTACTTC. Its protein product is CASSYVVAGAKNIQYF.